The rows below give T cell receptor beta chains drawn from one sample of a study of T cell repertoires in cytomegalovirus infection. TCRdb fed the reads into MiXCR, producing one record per CDR3 protein. The repertoire holds hundreds of thousands of distinct CDR3 sequences, over 9% seen once, with roughly 10% in the top ten. Sequencing used PBMCs. The receptors were gathered from a human donor in good health (CMV status not recorded). Some clones in this sample may be carry-over from other donors' samples. The CDR3 runs from the conserved cysteine through the conserved F or W. The D gene is left open where the match is weak. Some rows have no size entry. The others give once, few or many, or a class for an expanded clone.

NA	TRBV12-3/TRBV12-4	many	TRBJ1-1	CASSPSWEGMNTEAFF	TGTGCCAGCAGTCCCTCGTGGGAAGGCATGAACACTGAAGCTTTCTTT
TRBD1	TRBV6-5	few	TRBJ2-5	CASSYGTGRQETQYF	TGTGCCAGCAGTTACGGGACAGGGAGGCAAGAGACCCAGTACTTC
NA	TRBV5-1	few	TRBJ1-1	CASRPRSDSNTEAFF	TGCGCCAGCAGACCGCGCTCAGACTCGAACACTGAAGCTTTCTTT
TRBD1	TRBV7-2	many	TRBJ1-4	CASSFYGTANEKLFF	TGTGCCAGCAGTTTCTACGGGACAGCGAATGAAAAACTGTTTTTT
NA	TRBV7-2	many	TRBJ2-5	CASTMYQETQYF	TGTGCCAGCACCATGTACCAAGAGACCCAGTACTTC
NA	TRBV19	many	TRBJ2-2	CASSIPTGELFF	TGTGCCAGTAGCATCCCCACCGGGGAGCTGTTTTTT
NA	TRBV2	many	TRBJ2-7	CANPPGAVLEEQYF	TGTGCCAACCCCCCTGGGGCAGTCCTCGAGGAGCAGTACTTC
NA	TRBV7-8	NA	TRBJ2-2	CASSPKLNTGELFF	TGTGCCAGCAGCCCCAAGCTAAACACCGGGGAGCTGTTTTTT
NA	TRBV7-9	many	TRBJ1-2	CASSDQAGSNGYTF	TGTGCCAGCAGCGACCAGGCAGGCTCGAATGGCTACACCTTC
NA	TRBV5-5	many	TRBJ2-7	CASSLEGLGESYEQYF	TGTGCCAGCAGCTTGGAGGGGCTCGGGGAATCCTACGAGCAGTACTTC
NA	TRBV27	NA	TRBJ1-1	CASSFAWDTVNTEAFF	TGTGCCAGCAGTTTTGCCTGGGACACAGTGAACACTGAAGCTTTCTTT
NA	TRBV6-5	NA	TRBJ1-3	CASRSDSSSGNTIYF	TGTGCCAGCAGGTCGGACAGCAGCTCTGGAAACACCATATATTTT
NA	TRBV5-4	NA	TRBJ1-1	CASSRKGSDTEAFF	TGTGCCAGCAGCCGGAAAGGCTCAGACACTGAAGCTTTCTTT
NA	TRBV4-2	few	TRBJ2-5	CASSQDRLGETQYF	TGTGCCAGCAGCCAAGATAGGCTAGGAGAGACCCAGTACTTC
NA	TRBV5-4	many	TRBJ2-7	CASTRGGDHYEQYF	TGTGCCAGCACCCGCGGCGGGGACCACTACGAGCAGTACTTC